This paragraph reports one TCR beta chain. The antigen is undetermined. This record belongs to a study of cytomegalovirus exposure and HLA in healthy donors. Germline V gene lookup returns CDR1 MNHEY and CDR2 SMNVEV (reference sequence). The CDR3 is 16 residues long. The trim removed 5 bases at V and 3 bases at J, leaving 12 bases unmatched. Study observations and caveats: Available immune exposure information was restricted to CMV serostatus only.

The PCR contained 60 Vbeta and 13 Jbeta primers. Method: immunoSEQ multiplex PCR; TCRdb's copy keeps in-frame clones and lacks some. The table lists about 140,000 clones, 80% to 85% of them singletons, with more than 0.9% in the top ten. The rearrangement uses TRBV27 and TRBJ1-1, with 7 positions matching TRBD1. This TCR was sampled from a male donor in good health and CMV-seropositive. Sequences were obtained from PBMCs. CDR3 sequence reads: CASSPRQGRGDTEAFF. The CDR3 DNA reads TGTGCCAGCAGTCCACGACAGGGAAGAGGGGACACTGAAGCTTTCTTT.